This entry lists 9 T cell receptor beta chains sequenced from one sample in a study of CD8+ T cells in alopecia areata. RNA extraction was followed by reverse transcription into cDNA, which acted as the sequencing template. Assay: immunoSEQ multiplex PCR; the TCRdb copy retains only in-frame clones and omits some. The table lists 150,000 to 200,000 clones, 58% of them singletons. Treatment meaning: oral pan-JAK inhibitor, 5-10 mg twice daily. Sequencing used CD4+ T cells sorted from blood, obtained at week 24, from a patient treated with tofacitinib. The receptors derive from a human donor with alopecia areata.

The chain combines TRBV29-1 with TRBJ1-1; maybe TRBD1 (6 bases). The germline CDR1 and CDR2 sequences are SQVTM and ANQGSEA. V was shortened by 7 bases and J by 3 bases, with 18 bases between the two germline ends. The CDR3 consists of 14 residues. The CDR3 sequence: CSGGQMAEDTEAFF. The CDR3 DNA follows: TGCAGCGGGGGACAAATGGCGGAGGACACTGAAGCTTTCTTT.

This clone showed up many times. The chain recombines TRBV7-6 with TRBJ2-1, with 10 bases lining up with TRBD2. Germline CDR1 and CDR2: SGHVS and FNYEAQ. This CDR3 region has 16 residues. The V gene end was trimmed by 2 bases and the J gene end by 7 bases; junction bases not matched to a gene: 8. For the CDR3, the DNA is TGTGCCAGCAGCTTACAGCGGGAGGGCCGGGGAAATGAGCAGTTCTTC. This codes for CASSLQREGRGNEQFF.

The chain joins TRBV29-1 to TRBJ2-5, with TRBD1 matching 8 bases. CDR3 length: 14 residues. Germline CDR1 and CDR2: SQVTM and ANQGSEA. Trimming took 4 bases from V and 0 from J; bases not matched to a gene: 4. The CDR3 reads CSVGAGGYQETQYF. The CDR3 bases are TGCAGCGTTGGAGCAGGGGGCTACCAAGAGACCCAGTACTTC. The full variable domain, with the rest looked up from reference TRBV29-1 and TRBJ2-5, is SAVISQKPSRDICQRGTSLTIQCQVDSQVTMMFWYRQQPGQSLTLIATANQGSEATYESGFVIDKFPISRPNLTFSTLTVSNMSPEDSSIYLCSVGAGGYQETQYFGPGTRLLVL.

In this sample, this clone turned up a few times. CDR3 region: CASSLGAPPGYTF. The CDR3, as DNA: TGTGCCAGCAGTTTAGGCGCCCCCCCCGGCTACACCTTC. V gene TRBV28 combines with J gene TRBJ1-2, with no clear D. Germline assignment: CDR1 MDHEN and CDR2 SYDVKM. The CDR3 is made up of 13 amino acids. Trimming shortened V by 2 bases and J by 8 bases, and 12 bases separated the two germline ends.

In DNA form, the CDR3 reads TGTGCCAGCAGCTTCGGGACGGGGGCATCGTCCCAGCATTTT. Translated: CASSFGTGASSQHF. This chain uses TRBV7-2 with TRBJ1-5, with a tentative D call TRBD1 (6 bases). This CDR3 spans 14 amino acids. V was cut by 3 bases and J by 11 bases, with 17 bases left in between. The germline CDR1 and CDR2 sequences are SGHTA and FQGNSA.

The chain couples TRBV27 to TRBJ2-6; possibly TRBD1 for D (6 bases). The length of the CDR3 is 17 residues. V was clipped by 1 base and J by 4 bases, with 14 bases between them. Germline CDR1 is MNHEY and CDR2 is SMNVEV (reference sequence). CDR3 sequence reads: CASSLLSGAYGANVLTF. The CDR3 DNA follows: TGTGCCAGCAGTTTATTGTCAGGGGCGTACGGGGCCAACGTCCTGACTTTC. Together with reference TRBV27 and TRBJ2-6, the CDR3 gives the full variable domain: EAQVTQNPRYLITVTGKKLTVTCSQNMNHEYMSWYRQDPGLGLRQIYYSMNVEVTDKGDVPEGYKVSRKEKRNFPLILESPSPNQTSLYFCASSLLSGAYGANVLTFGAGSRLTVL.

The V gene is TRBV4-3, the J gene TRBJ2-3; TRBD1 is a possible D gene (6 bases). Germline-derived CDR1 and CDR2 are LGHNA and YSLEER. Deletions cut 4 bases from V and 5 bases from J, with 13 bases between. The CDR3 spans 14 residues. DNA for the CDR3: TGCGCCAGCAGCCGCGGAATCAGGGGAGATACGCAGTATTTT. It translates to CASSRGIRGDTQYF.

This rearrangement joins TRBV30 to TRBJ2-3, with D possibly being TRBD1 or TRBD2 (5 bases each). CDR1 and CDR2 (germline): GTSNPN, SVGIG (reference sequence). The CDR3 covers 14 residues. Deletions cut 0 bases from V and 14 bases from J, with 21 bases between. In DNA, the CDR3 is TGTGCCTGGAGTGTACGTCGGGGAAGGGACCTGGGGTATTTT. Translating it yields CAWSVRRGRDLGYF.

The rearrangement links TRBV9 to TRBJ2-3, with 12 positions matching TRBD1. V shed 4 bases and J 4 bases; nucleotides not matched to a gene: 10. In germline, CDR1 is SGDLS, CDR2 YYNGEE. The CDR3 spans 17 residues. Here the CDR3 reads CASSSTLGQGAPDTQYF. In DNA, the CDR3 is TGTGCCAGCAGCTCGACTTTGGGACAGGGGGCTCCAGATACGCAGTATTTT. Supplemented by reference TRBV9 and TRBJ2-3, the full variable domain reads DSGVTQTPKHLITATGQRVTLRCSPRSGDLSVYWYQQSLDQGLQFLIQYYNGEERAKGNILERFSAQQFPDLHSELNLSSLELGDSALYFCASSSTLGQGAPDTQYFGPGTRLTVL.